This T cell receptor beta chain appears in the sequencing data of a study of neoadjuvant nivolumab and ipilimumab in lung cancer. Whole-study context: Nivolumab 3 mg/kg was given days 1, 15 and 29, plus ipilimumab 1 mg/kg day 1 in combination. Study-wide findings and caveats: Only a single major-pathologic-response sample was available for clonality analysis. Higher pretherapy blood TCR richness went with higher resected-tumor richness. Only two of four nivolumab-treated tumors gained richness and clonality by surgery.

As to this clone: Its antigen is unidentified. One junction end disagrees with the germline gene, perhaps due to a read error.

The germline CDR1 and CDR2 sequences are MNHEY and SVGAGI. The CDR3 covers 15 residues. Produced via immunoSEQ multiplex PCR; TCRdb's table is partial and in-frame only. The sample has about 6,900 clones, approximately 76% seen once. Sequences were derived from tumor tissue, sampled after neoadjuvant nivolumab, alone or with ipilimumab, at or shortly before surgery. The clonotype originates from an adult with non-small cell lung cancer. The chain has TRBV6-5 and TRBJ2-5, with 10 bases that match TRBD2. The CDR3, as DNA: TGTGCCAGCAGGGACCCCGGACTAGCGGTAGAGAGCCAGTACTTC. Protein sequence: CASRDPGLAVESQYF.